This is a list of T cell receptor beta chains from one sample in a study of blood T cell repertoires in COVID-19. Sequenced by immunoSEQ multiplex PCR; TCRdb stores in-frame clones only, minus some. The repertoire has 450,000 or so clones, 75% to 90% of them found once; the top ten carry less than 2%. The material sequenced was peripheral blood. The receptors were gathered from a woman aged 40 to 50 with COVID-19, enrolled during active disease. Both conserved end residues are part of each CDR3. Each record gives: D gene, clone size, V gene, J gene, CDR3 DNA, CDR3 protein. D genes are given only for firm matches. Size values are once, few and many counts, or a class for expanded clones, and some rows have none.

D gene: NA
clone size: NA
V gene: TRBV25-1
J gene: TRBJ1-1
CDR3 DNA: TGTGCCAGCAGTGAATGGAGGGCAGGGTTTGAAGCTTTCTTT
CDR3 protein: CASSEWRAGFEAFF

D gene: NA
clone size: NA
V gene: TRBV11-2
J gene: TRBJ1-2
CDR3 DNA: TGTGCCAGCAGTCAGAAACGGACAAGGAACGAAGGCTACACCTTC
CDR3 protein: CASSQKRTRNEGYTF

D gene: NA
clone size: NA
V gene: TRBV28
J gene: TRBJ2-3
CDR3 DNA: TGTGCCAGCGGAGATCCCTCCGATCCCACAGATACGCAGTATTTT
CDR3 protein: CASGDPSDPTDTQYF

D gene: NA
clone size: NA
V gene: TRBV15
J gene: TRBJ1-2
CDR3 DNA: TGTGCCACCAGCAGAGCTGAACGGGGCTACACCTTC
CDR3 protein: CATSRAERGYTF

D gene: NA
clone size: NA
V gene: TRBV27
J gene: TRBJ1-1
CDR3 DNA: TGTGCCAGCAGTTCGACAGGTCGGAACACTGAAGCTTTCTTT
CDR3 protein: CASSSTGRNTEAFF

D gene: NA
clone size: once
V gene: TRBV7-2
J gene: TRBJ2-3
CDR3 DNA: TGTGCCAGCAGCTTTCCCCCCGCCACTCTGAACACAGATACGCAGTATTTT
CDR3 protein: CASSFPPATLNTDTQYF

D gene: TRBD2
clone size: NA
V gene: TRBV15
J gene: TRBJ2-2
CDR3 DNA: TGTGCCACCAGCAGAGCAGCGGGGGGGCCCGGGGAGCTGTTTTTT
CDR3 protein: CATSRAAGGPGELFF

D gene: NA
clone size: NA
V gene: TRBV7-9
J gene: TRBJ2-5
CDR3 DNA: TGTGCCAGCAGCTTAGCGAGTGAGGAGACAGAAGAGACCCAGTACTTC
CDR3 protein: CASSLASEETEETQYF

D gene: TRBD2
clone size: NA
V gene: TRBV7-2
J gene: TRBJ2-1
CDR3 DNA: TGTGCCAGCAGCTCCCCCCGCGGGGGGGGACCCTACAATGAGCAGTTCTTC
CDR3 protein: CASSSPRGGGPYNEQFF

D gene: NA
clone size: NA
V gene: TRBV12-3/TRBV12-4
J gene: TRBJ1-3
CDR3 DNA: TGTGCCAGCAGTACCGGACTGTCGACCATATATTTT
CDR3 protein: CASSTGLSTIYF

D gene: NA
clone size: NA
V gene: TRBV18
J gene: TRBJ1-1
CDR3 DNA: TGTGCCAGCTCACCTCGACAGAACACTGAAGCTTTCTTT
CDR3 protein: CASSPRQNTEAFF

D gene: NA
clone size: once
V gene: TRBV28
J gene: TRBJ2-3
CDR3 DNA: TGTGCCAGCACTAGCGCGATCACAGATACGCAGTATTTT
CDR3 protein: CASTSAITDTQYF

D gene: TRBD2
clone size: NA
V gene: TRBV4-2
J gene: TRBJ2-3
CDR3 DNA: TGTGCCAGCAGCCAAGATGAACTAGCGGGAGGAGATACGCAGTATTTT
CDR3 protein: CASSQDELAGGDTQYF

D gene: NA
clone size: NA
V gene: TRBV6-2/TRBV6-3
J gene: TRBJ2-7
CDR3 DNA: TGTGCCAGCAGTTACTCGTTTCAAGAGAATTACTACGAGCAGTACTTC
CDR3 protein: CASSYSFQENYYEQYF

D gene: TRBD2
clone size: NA
V gene: TRBV6-4
J gene: TRBJ2-3
CDR3 DNA: TGTGCCAGCAGCCCTAGCGGGGGGGCCACAGATACGCAGTATTTT
CDR3 protein: CASSPSGGATDTQYF

D gene: NA
clone size: NA
V gene: TRBV5-1
J gene: TRBJ1-1
CDR3 DNA: TGCGCCAGCGGGGAGACCGATGAAGCTTTCTTT
CDR3 protein: CASGETDEAFF

D gene: TRBD1
clone size: NA
V gene: TRBV19
J gene: TRBJ2-3
CDR3 DNA: TGTGCCAGTAGCCTCGGGACAGGCACAGATACGCAGTATTTT
CDR3 protein: CASSLGTGTDTQYF

D gene: TRBD1
clone size: NA
V gene: TRBV18
J gene: TRBJ1-6
CDR3 DNA: TGTGCCAGCTCACGTAGACGGACAGGGGGCGAGGACTCACCCCTCCACTTT
CDR3 protein: CASSRRRTGGEDSPLHF

D gene: NA
clone size: NA
V gene: TRBV5-1
J gene: TRBJ2-1
CDR3 DNA: TGCGCCAGCACGACAGGCCCATCGTCCAATGAGCAGTTCTTC
CDR3 protein: CASTTGPSSNEQFF

D gene: NA
clone size: NA
V gene: TRBV11-2
J gene: TRBJ1-1
CDR3 DNA: TGTGCCAGCAGCTTTGATGGCATGAACACTGAAGCTTTCTTT
CDR3 protein: CASSFDGMNTEAFF

D gene: NA
clone size: NA
V gene: TRBV4-3
J gene: TRBJ2-3
CDR3 DNA: TGCGCCAGCAGCGACCATCATCGAGGGACAGATACGCAGTATTTT
CDR3 protein: CASSDHHRGTDTQYF

D gene: NA
clone size: NA
V gene: TRBV28
J gene: TRBJ1-1
CDR3 DNA: TGTGCCAGCAGTTTATTTCAGCAGGGCGTTACTGAAGCTTTCTTT
CDR3 protein: CASSLFQQGVTEAFF

D gene: TRBD1
clone size: NA
V gene: TRBV4-3
J gene: TRBJ2-2
CDR3 DNA: TGCGCCAGCAGCCCTTCGCCGGGACAGCCTATGTCCGGGGAGCTGTTTTTT
CDR3 protein: CASSPSPGQPMSGELFF

D gene: TRBD2
clone size: NA
V gene: TRBV4-3
J gene: TRBJ2-7
CDR3 DNA: TGCGCCAGCAGCGAAGGGGCTAGCGGCCGCTACGAGCAGTACTTC
CDR3 protein: CASSEGASGRYEQYF

D gene: NA
clone size: NA
V gene: TRBV28
J gene: TRBJ2-7
CDR3 DNA: TGTGCCAGCAGAACTGAATCCTACGAGCAGTACTTC
CDR3 protein: CASRTESYEQYF

D gene: TRBD2
clone size: NA
V gene: TRBV13
J gene: TRBJ2-7
CDR3 DNA: TGTGCCAGCAGCTTGACTAGCGGGGTCTACGAGCAGTACTTC
CDR3 protein: CASSLTSGVYEQYF

D gene: NA
clone size: NA
V gene: TRBV5-1
J gene: TRBJ1-2
CDR3 DNA: TGCGCCAGCAGCACGGCCGGGATTTCCTATGGCTACACCTTC
CDR3 protein: CASSTAGISYGYTF